A single sample is the source of the 5 T cell receptor beta chains below, sequenced in a study of T cells in Graves' hyperthyroidism and ophthalmopathy. Amplified regions were TCR beta CDR3 sequences from RNA transcripts. When the TCR CDR3 underwent first-round RT-PCR, the HTBI primer set was used. TCRdb reprocessed the multiplex PCR reads via MiXCR and lists one record per CDR3 protein. The sample gives around 620,000 distinct CDR3 sequences, 16% of which show up once; around 4% is in the top ten. Sequencing used blood. These receptors originate from a young woman with Graves' hyperthyroidism.

This chain joins TRBV20-1 and TRBJ1-5; 9 bases map to TRBD1. This CDR3 spans 16 amino acids. The junction had 11 bases not matched to a gene; V was cut back by 5 bases and J by 3 bases. The germline V gene encodes CDR1 DFQATT and CDR2 SNEGSKA (reference sequence). The CDR3 protein is CSASPAGTGINQPQHF. CDR3 sequence (DNA): TGCAGTGCTTCCCCCGCCGGGACAGGGATCAATCAGCCCCAGCATTTT.

J is TRBJ2-7 and V is TRBV7-9, with unresolved D. This CDR3 is built from 12 residues. V lost 3 bases, J lost 6 bases, and 9 bases lay in between. The V gene's germline CDR1 is SEHNR and CDR2 FQNEAQ (reference sequence). CDR3 nucleotide sequence: TGTGCCAGCAGCTTGGATCTGTTCGAGCAGTACTTC. Its protein is CASSLDLFEQYF.

This clonotype was observed many times. V and J are TRBV6-1 and TRBJ2-7; D is possibly TRBD1 (5 bases). V gave up 7 bases and J gave up 4 bases, with 23 bases separating them. CDR3 length: 16 residues. Germline V lookup: CDR1 MNHNS, CDR2 SASEGT. CDR3 nucleotides: TGTGCCAGCACCCCCTCGGGTGCAGGGCCTTATTACGAGCAGTACTTC. Translated: CASTPSGAGPYYEQYF.

The genes are TRBV7-8 and TRBJ1-4, with D tentatively TRBD1 (6 bases). Trimming left V 3 bases short and J 3 bases short, with 17 bases between. This CDR3 contains 17 residues. CDR1 and CDR2 (germline): SGHVS, FQNEAQ. The CDR3 DNA sequence: TGTGCCAGCAGCTTTTCCGCGTACAGGGAATCTAATGAAAAACTGTTTTTT. Translated, it gives CASSFSAYRESNEKLFF.

V gene TRBV7-3 combines with J gene TRBJ2-2; D is uncertain. CDR3 length equals 15 residues. CDR1 is SGHTA and CDR2 is FQGTGA in the germline V gene. V was trimmed by 5 bases and J by 3 bases, leaving 13 bases between them. The CDR3, as DNA: TGTGCCAGCAGCCCCTCATTCTGGGACACCGGGGAGCTGTTTTTT. Translating gives CASSPSFWDTGELFF.